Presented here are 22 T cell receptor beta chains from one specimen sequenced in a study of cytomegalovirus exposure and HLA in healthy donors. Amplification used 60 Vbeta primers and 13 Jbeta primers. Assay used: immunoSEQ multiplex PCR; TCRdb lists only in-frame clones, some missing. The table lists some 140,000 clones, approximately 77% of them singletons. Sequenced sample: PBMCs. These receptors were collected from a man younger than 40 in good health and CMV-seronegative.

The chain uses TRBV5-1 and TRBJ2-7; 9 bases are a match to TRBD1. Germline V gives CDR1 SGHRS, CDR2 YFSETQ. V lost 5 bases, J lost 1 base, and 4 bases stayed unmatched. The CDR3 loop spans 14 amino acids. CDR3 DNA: TGCGCCAGCAGGGCCGGGACAGGGTCCTACGAGCAGTACTTC. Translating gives CASRAGTGSYEQYF.

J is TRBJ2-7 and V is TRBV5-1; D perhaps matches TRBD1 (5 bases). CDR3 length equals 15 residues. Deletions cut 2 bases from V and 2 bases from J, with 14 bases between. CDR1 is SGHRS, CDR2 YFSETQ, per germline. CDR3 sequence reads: CASSFGALSTYEQYF. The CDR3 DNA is TGCGCCAGCAGCTTTGGGGCCCTCTCTACCTACGAGCAGTACTTC.

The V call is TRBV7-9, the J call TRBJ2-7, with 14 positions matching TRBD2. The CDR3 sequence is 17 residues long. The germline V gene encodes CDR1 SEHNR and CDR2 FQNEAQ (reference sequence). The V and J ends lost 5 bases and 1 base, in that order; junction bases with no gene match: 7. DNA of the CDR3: TGTGCCAGCAGCGTAGGACTAGCGGGAGGACCGTCCTACGAGCAGTACTTC. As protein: CASSVGLAGGPSYEQYF.

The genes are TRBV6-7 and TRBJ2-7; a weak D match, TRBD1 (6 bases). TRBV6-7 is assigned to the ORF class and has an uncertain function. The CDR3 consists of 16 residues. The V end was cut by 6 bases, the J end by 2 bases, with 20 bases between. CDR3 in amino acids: CASRKNRALRPYEQYF. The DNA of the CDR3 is TGTGCCAGCAGGAAAAACAGGGCCCTACGACCCTACGAGCAGTACTTC.

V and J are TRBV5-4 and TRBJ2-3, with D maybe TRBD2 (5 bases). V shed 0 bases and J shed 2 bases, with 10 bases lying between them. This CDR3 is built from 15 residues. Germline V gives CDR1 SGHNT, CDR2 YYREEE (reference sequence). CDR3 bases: TGTGCCAGCAGCTTGGCGGACTTATTCACAGATACGCAGTATTTT. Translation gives CASSLADLFTDTQYF.

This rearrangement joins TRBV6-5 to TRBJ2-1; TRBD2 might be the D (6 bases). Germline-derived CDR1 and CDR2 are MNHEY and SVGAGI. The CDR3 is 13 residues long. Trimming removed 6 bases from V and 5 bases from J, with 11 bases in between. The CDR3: CASRWDSNNEQFF. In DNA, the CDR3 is TGTGCCAGCAGGTGGGACTCTAACAATGAGCAGTTCTTC.

Written as DNA, the CDR3 is TGTGCCTGGAGTGCCGCGGGGTTCGACGGCTACACCTTC. The encoded protein is CAWSAAGFDGYTF. This chain connects TRBV30 to TRBJ1-2, with no clear D. Trimming stripped 1 base from V and 8 bases from J, with 14 bases between. The CDR3 has 13 residues. CDR1 is GTSNPN and CDR2 is SVGIG in the germline V gene (reference sequence).

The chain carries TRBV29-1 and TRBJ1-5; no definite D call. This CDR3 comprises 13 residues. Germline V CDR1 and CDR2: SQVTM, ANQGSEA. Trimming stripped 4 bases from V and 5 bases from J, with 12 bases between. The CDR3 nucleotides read TGCAGCGTTGTAGTCTCCCGGGATCAGCCCCAGCATTTT. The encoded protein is CSVVVSRDQPQHF.

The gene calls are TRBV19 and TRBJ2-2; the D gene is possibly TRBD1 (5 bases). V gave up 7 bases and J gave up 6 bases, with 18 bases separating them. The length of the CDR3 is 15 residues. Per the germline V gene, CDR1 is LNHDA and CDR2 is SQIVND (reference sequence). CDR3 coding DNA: TGTGCCAGTACCTACCAGGGTGAGGTGGCCGGGGAGCTGTTTTTT. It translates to CASTYQGEVAGELFF.

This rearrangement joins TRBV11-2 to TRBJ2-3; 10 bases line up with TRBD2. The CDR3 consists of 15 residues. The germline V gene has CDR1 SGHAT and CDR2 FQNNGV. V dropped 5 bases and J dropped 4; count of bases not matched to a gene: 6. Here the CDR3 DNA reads TGTGCCAGCAGCCCCGGGACTAGCGAGGCAGATACGCAGTATTTT. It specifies CASSPGTSEADTQYF.

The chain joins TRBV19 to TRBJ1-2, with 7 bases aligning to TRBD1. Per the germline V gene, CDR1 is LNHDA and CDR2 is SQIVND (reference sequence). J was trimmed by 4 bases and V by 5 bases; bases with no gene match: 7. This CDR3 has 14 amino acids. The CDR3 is CASSPGTALYGYTF. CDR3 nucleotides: TGTGCCAGTAGTCCCGGGACAGCTCTCTATGGCTACACCTTC.

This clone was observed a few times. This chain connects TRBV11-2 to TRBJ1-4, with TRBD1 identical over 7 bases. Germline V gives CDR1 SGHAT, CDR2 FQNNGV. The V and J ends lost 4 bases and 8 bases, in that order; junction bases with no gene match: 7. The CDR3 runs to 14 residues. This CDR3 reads CASSYDRVGEKLFF. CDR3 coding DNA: TGTGCCAGCAGCTACGACAGGGTGGGGGAAAAACTGTTTTTT.

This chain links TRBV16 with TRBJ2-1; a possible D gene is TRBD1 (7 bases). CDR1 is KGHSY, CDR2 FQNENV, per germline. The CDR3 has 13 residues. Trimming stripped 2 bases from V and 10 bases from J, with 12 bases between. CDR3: CASSQLQGGEQFF. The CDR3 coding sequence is TGTGCCAGCAGCCAACTCCAGGGGGGCGAGCAGTTCTTC. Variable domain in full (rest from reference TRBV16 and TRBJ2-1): GEEVAQTPKHLVRGEGQKAKLYCAPIKGHSYVFWYQQVLKNEFKFLISFQNENVFDETGMPKERFSAKCLPNSPCSLEIQATKLEDSAVYFCASSQLQGGEQFFGPGTRLTVL.

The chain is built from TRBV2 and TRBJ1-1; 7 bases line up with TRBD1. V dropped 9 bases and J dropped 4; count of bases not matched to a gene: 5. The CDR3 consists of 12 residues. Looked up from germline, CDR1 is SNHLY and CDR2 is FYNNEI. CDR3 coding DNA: TGTGCCAGTACAGGGGAGAGCACTGAAGCTTTCTTT. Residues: CASTGESTEAFF.

CDR3 region: CATQRQETQYF. CDR3 in DNA: TGTGCCACCCAGCGGCAAGAGACCCAGTACTTC. The V call is TRBV10-3, the J call TRBJ2-5, with D perhaps matching TRBD2 (5 bases). The germline V gene encodes CDR1 ENHRY and CDR2 SYGVKD. The CDR3 runs to 11 residues. The V end lost 10 bases, the J end lost 2 bases, and 8 bases lay between the germline ends.

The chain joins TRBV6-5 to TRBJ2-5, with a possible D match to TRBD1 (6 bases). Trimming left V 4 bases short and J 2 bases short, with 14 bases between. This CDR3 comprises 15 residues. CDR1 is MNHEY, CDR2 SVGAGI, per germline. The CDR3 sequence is CASSLRTARQETQYF. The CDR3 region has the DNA TGTGCCAGCAGTTTAAGGACAGCTAGACAAGAGACCCAGTACTTC.

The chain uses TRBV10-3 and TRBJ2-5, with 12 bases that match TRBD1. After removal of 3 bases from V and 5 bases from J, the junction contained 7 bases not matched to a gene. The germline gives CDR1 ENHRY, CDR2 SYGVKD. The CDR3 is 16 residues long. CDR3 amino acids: CAISDRDRGLGETQYF. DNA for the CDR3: TGTGCCATCAGTGATAGGGACAGGGGGCTGGGGGAGACCCAGTACTTC.

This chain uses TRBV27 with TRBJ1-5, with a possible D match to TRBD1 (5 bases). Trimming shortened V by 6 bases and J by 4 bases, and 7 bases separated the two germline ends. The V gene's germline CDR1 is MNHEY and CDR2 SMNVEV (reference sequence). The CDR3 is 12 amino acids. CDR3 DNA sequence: TGTGCCAGCAGGGGGGGGAATCAGCCCCAGCATTTT. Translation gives CASRGGNQPQHF.

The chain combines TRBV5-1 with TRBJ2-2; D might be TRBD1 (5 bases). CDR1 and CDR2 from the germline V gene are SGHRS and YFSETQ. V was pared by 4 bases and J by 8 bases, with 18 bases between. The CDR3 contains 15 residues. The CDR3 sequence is CASSPVQRKGGELFF. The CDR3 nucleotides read TGCGCCAGCAGCCCAGTCCAGCGTAAGGGGGGGGAGCTGTTTTTT.

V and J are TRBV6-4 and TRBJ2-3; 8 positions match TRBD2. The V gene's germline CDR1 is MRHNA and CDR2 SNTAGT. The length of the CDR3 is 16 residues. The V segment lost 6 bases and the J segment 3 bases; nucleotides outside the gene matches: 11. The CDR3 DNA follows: TGTGCCAGCAGCGAAAGGAGCGGGAGAATTACAGATACGCAGTATTTT. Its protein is CASSERSGRITDTQYF.

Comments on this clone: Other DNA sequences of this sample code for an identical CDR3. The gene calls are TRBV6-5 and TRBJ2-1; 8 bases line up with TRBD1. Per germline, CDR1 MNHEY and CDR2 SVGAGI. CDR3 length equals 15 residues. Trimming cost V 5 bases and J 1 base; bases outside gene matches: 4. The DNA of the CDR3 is TGTGCCAGCAGTCGACAGGGGTTTTCCTACAATGAGCAGTTCTTC. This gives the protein CASSRQGFSYNEQFF.

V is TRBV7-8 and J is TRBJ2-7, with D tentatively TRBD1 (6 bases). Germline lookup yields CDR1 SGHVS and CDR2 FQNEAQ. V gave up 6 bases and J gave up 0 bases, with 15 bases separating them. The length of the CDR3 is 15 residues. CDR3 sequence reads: CASRENRASSYEQYF. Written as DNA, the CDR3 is TGTGCCAGCAGAGAAAACAGGGCGAGCTCCTACGAGCAGTACTTC.